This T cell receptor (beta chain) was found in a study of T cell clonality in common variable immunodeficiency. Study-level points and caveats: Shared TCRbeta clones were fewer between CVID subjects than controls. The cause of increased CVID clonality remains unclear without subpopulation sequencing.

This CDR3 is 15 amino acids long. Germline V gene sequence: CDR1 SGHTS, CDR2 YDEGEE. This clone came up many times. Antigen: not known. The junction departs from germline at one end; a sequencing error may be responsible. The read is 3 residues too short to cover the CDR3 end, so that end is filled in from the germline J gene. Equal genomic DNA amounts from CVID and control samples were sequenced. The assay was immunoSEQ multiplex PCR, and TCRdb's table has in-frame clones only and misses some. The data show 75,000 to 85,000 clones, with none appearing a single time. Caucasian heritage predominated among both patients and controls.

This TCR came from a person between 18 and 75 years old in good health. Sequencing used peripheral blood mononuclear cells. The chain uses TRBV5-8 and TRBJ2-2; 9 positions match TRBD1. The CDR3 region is CASGLGQGFTGELFF. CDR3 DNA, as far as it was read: TGTGCCAGCGGCTTGGGACAGGGATTCACCGGGGAG.